This T cell receptor beta chain appears in the sequencing data of a study of shared clonotypes between healthy human individuals. At the level of the study: The plates for each donor numbered three CD4 naive, three CD4 memory, two CD8 naive and one CD8 memory.

Points on this clone: The antigen is undetermined. Other DNA variants within this sample encode the same CDR3.

The CDR3 runs 12 residues. Trimming left V 3 bases short and J 4 bases short, with 4 bases between. Germline assignment: CDR1 GTSNPN and CDR2 SVGIG (reference sequence). Over several immunoSEQ plates, each subset's genomic DNA was distributed in even portions. Only in-frame clones appear in the TCRdb table, and some are missing; sequencing was by immunoSEQ multiplex PCR. The table has about 2 million clones, approximately 95% seen once. Study-wide findings and caveats: Estimated clonotype richness was generally higher in naive than memory subsets.

Naive-designated CD8 cells lacked CD45RO, were positively enriched for CCR7, and omitted terminally differentiated effector memory CD45RA+ cells. The chain joins TRBV30 to TRBJ1-6; D is undetermined. The receptor was derived from a man in his late teens or twenties in good health. The sample comprised naive CD8+ T cells sorted from blood. The CDR3 loop is CAWRVYNSPLHF. The CDR3 nucleotides are TGTGCCTGGAGGGTTTATAATTCACCCCTCCACTTT.